The entry below describes one T cell receptor beta chain. The antigen it binds to is not known. No much larger clone is present one base from it, and per-base qualities are unavailable. As encoded in the germline V gene, CDR1 is MDHEN while CDR2 is SYDVKM. The CDR3 runs 12 residues from the cysteine to the phenylalanine. Only the CDR3 part of the read is kept: 36 bases, read in frame from the first base. Unmatched junction bases come to 3, with V trimmed by 6 bases and J by 5 bases. The data were taken from a study of blood T cell repertoires in COVID-19 (dated by TCRdb to the early 2020s). Concerning the study at large: The collaborator samples originated in the United States, Italy and Spain and spanned the acute and convalescent phases of COVID-19. The dataset comprised deeply sampled blood TCRbeta repertoires from subjects exposed to, actively infected with, or recovered from COVID-19. Where available, HLA class I and class II types were taken from metadata supplied by the sample provider and were not determined by assay-based typing. The material from the prospective study consisted of cDNA or gDNA derived from T cells, B-cell-depleted T cells, or PBMCs. The repertoires were made available in a free public database intended to serve as a resource for research on the immune response to SARS-CoV-2. Nearly every sample came with metadata listing a de-identified subject ID, COVID-19 status, age in years and sex. Samples came from the ongoing ImmuneRACE study (first 160 participants) plus 1,254 subjects from 6 global collaborators. Overall study outcomes, separate from this receptor: Clinical and demographic metadata were provided uncurated, with the amount varying by source and participant.

One collaborating source in Seattle enrolled patients during active infection and followed them longitudinally through the course of disease. The collaborating institutions used their own protocols to collect whole blood in K2EDTA tubes. For TCRbeta analysis, collaborators shipped samples in one of three forms: frozen whole blood, isolated PBMCs, or DNA extracted from either of those sample types. TCRbeta CDR3 regions were amplified from genomic DNA using the immunoSEQ Assay, a bias-controlled multiplex PCR. As for how the authors treated the data: Nucleated cell counts per sample were estimated from amplification of reference gene primers within the assay. To quantify the absolute abundance of each unique TCRbeta CDR3 rearrangement, sequence reads were collapsed and filtered. For each sample, productive Simpson clonality was calculated as the square root of Simpson's diversity index across productive rearrangements. TCRdb re-hosts the immuneACCESS table, in-frame sequences only. Its copies lack some clones; in the studies checked, an unresolved V gene accounts for under half of them, and the cause for the rest is not known. V, J and clone size are taken as reported in that table, and D and trimming were inferred from the DNA itself. Counted in this sample were 350,000 or so clones; 87% of them appeared once. 10% of the sample belongs to the ten largest clones.

Sequences were obtained from peripheral blood. This clonotype was obtained from a woman aged 25 to 45 with COVID-19, enrolled during active disease. This chain is built from TRBV28 and TRBJ1-1; TRBD1 matches 7 bases in the middle. The encoded CDR3 is CASRQGQTEAFF. The DNA sequence follows: TGTGCCAGCAGGCAGGGACAGACTGAAGCTTTCTTT.